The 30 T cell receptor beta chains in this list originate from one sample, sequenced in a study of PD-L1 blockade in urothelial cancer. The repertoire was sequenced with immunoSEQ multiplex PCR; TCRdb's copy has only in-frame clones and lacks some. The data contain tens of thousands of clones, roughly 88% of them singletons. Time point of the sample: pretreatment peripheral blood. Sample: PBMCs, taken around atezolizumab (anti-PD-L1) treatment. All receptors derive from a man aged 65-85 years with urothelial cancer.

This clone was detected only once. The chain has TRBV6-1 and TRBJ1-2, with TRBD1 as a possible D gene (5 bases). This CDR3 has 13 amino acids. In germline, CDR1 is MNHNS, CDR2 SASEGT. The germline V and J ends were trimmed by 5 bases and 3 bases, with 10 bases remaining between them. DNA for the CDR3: TGTGCCAGCAGTTGGGGCAGGGACTATGGCTACACCTTC. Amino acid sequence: CASSWGRDYGYTF.

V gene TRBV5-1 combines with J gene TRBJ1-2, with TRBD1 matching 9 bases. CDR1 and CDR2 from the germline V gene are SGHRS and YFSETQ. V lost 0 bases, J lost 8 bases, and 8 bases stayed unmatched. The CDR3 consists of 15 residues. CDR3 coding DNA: TGCGCCAGCAGCTTGGGTAACCAGGGACAGGGAGGCTACACCTTC. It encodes CASSLGNQGQGGYTF.

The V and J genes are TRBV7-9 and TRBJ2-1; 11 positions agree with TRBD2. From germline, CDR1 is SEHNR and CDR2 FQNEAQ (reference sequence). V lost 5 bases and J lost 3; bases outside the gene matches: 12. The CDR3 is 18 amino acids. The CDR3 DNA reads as TGTGCCAGCAGCGCCGGGACTAGCGGTTCACCAAACTACAATGAGCAGTTCTTC. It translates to CASSAGTSGSPNYNEQFF.

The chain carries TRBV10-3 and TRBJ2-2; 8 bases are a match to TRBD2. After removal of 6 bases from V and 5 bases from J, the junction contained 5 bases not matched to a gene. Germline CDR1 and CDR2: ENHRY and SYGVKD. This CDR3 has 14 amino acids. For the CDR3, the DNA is TGTGCCATCAGGGGGACTAGTGGTACCGGGGAGCTGTTTTTT. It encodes CAIRGTSGTGELFF.

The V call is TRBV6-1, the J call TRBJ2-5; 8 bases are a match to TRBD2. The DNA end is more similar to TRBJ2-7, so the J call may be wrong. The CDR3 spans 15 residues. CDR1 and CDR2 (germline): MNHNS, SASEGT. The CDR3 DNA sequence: TGTGCCAGCAGTTCCTTAAGCGGGAGCTCCTACGAGCAGTACTTC. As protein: CASSSLSGSSYEQYF.

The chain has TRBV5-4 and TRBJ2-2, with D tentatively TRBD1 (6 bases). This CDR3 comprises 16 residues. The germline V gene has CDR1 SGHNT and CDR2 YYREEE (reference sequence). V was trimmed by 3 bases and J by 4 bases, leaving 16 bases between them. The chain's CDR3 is CASSSWSQGTTGELFF. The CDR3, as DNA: TGTGCCAGCAGCTCCTGGTCACAGGGTACCACCGGGGAGCTGTTTTTT. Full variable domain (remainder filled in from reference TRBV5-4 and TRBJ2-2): ETGVTQSPTHLIKTRGQQVTLRCSSQSGHNTVSWYQQALGQGPQFIFQYYREEENGRGNFPPRFSGLQFPNYSSELNVNALELDDSALYLCASSSWSQGTTGELFFGEGSRLTVL.

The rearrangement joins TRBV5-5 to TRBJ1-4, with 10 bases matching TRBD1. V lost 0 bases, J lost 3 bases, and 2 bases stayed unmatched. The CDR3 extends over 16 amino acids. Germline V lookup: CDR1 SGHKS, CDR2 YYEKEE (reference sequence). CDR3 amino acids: CASSLGQGAANEKLFF. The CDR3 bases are TGTGCCAGCAGCTTGGGACAGGGGGCAGCTAATGAAAAACTGTTTTTT. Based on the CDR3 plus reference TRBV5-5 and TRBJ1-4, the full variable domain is DAGVTQSPTHLIKTRGQQVTLRCSPISGHKSVSWYQQVLGQGPQFIFQYYEKEERGRGNFPDRFSARQFPNYSSELNVNALLLGDSALYLCASSLGQGAANEKLFFGSGTQLSVL.

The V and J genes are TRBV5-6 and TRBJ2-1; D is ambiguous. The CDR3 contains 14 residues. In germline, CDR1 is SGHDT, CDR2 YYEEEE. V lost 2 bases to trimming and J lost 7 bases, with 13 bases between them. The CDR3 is CASSFMTELNEQFF. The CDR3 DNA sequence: TGTGCCAGCAGCTTTATGACGGAGTTGAATGAGCAGTTCTTC.

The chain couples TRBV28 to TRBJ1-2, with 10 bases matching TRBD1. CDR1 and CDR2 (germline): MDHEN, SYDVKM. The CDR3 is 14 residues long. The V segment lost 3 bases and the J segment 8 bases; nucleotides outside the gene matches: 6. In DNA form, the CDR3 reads TGTGCCAGCAGTTTCGGGACAGGGGAGAGGGGCTACACCTTC. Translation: CASSFGTGERGYTF.

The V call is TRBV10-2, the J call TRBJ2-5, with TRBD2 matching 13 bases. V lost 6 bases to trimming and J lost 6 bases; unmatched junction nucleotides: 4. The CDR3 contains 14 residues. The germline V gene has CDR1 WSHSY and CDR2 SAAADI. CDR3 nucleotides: TGCGCCAGCAGACTAGCGGGAGGGCCTCAGACCCAGTACTTC. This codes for CASRLAGGPQTQYF.

DNA for the CDR3: TGCGCCAGCAGCTTGGTCGCTAGCGGGAGTGGTAATGAGCAGTTCTTC. Its translation: CASSLVASGSGNEQFF. The chain employs TRBV5-1 and TRBJ2-1; 10 nucleotides agree with TRBD2. Trimming at V came to 0 bases and at J to 7 bases, leaving 7 bases not matched to a gene. Germline CDR1 is SGHRS and CDR2 is YFSETQ. The CDR3 runs 16 residues. The complete variable domain, with remaining parts taken from reference TRBV5-1 and TRBJ2-1, reads KAGVTQTPRYLIKTRGQQVTLSCSPISGHRSVSWYQQTPGQGLQFLFEYFSETQRNKGNFPGRFSGRQFSNSRSEMNVSTLELGDSALYLCASSLVASGSGNEQFFGPGTRLTVL.

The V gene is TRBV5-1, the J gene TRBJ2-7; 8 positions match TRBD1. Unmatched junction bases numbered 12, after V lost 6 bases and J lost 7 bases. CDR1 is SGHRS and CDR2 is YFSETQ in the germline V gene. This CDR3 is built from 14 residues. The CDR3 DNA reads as TGCGCCAGCATGATGCAGGGGGCGACGGGTGAGCAGTACTTC. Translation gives CASMMQGATGEQYF. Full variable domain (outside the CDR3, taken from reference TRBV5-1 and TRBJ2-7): KAGVTQTPRYLIKTRGQQVTLSCSPISGHRSVSWYQQTPGQGLQFLFEYFSETQRNKGNFPGRFSGRQFSNSRSEMNVSTLELGDSALYLCASMMQGATGEQYFGPGTRLTVT.

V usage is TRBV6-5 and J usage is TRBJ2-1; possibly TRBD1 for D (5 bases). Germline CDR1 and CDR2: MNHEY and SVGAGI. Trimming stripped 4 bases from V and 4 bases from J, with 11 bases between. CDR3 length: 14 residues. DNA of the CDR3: TGTGCCAGCAGTTCTAGGGGCCTATACAATGAGCAGTTCTTC. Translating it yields CASSSRGLYNEQFF.

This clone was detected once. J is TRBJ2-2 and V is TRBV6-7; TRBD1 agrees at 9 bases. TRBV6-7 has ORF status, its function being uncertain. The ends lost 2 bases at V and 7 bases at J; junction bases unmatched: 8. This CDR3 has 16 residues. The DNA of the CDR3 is TGTGCCAGCAGTTACCCGGGACAGGGATTGAACGGGGAGCTGTTTTTT. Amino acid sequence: CASSYPGQGLNGELFF.

CDR3 bases: TGTGCTAGTGGTTTGGGACAGGGGTCCTATGGCTACACCTTC. Translating gives CASGLGQGSYGYTF. V gene TRBV12-5 combines with J gene TRBJ1-2; 8 nucleotides agree with TRBD1. Germline values: CDR1 LGHNT, CDR2 FRNRAP. Trimming cost V 1 base and J 4 bases; bases outside gene matches: 2. The CDR3 spans 14 residues. Together with reference TRBV12-5 and TRBJ1-2, the CDR3 gives the full variable domain: DARVTQTPRHKVTEMGQEVTMRCQPILGHNTVFWYRQTMMQGLELLAYFRNRAPLDDSGMPKDRFSAEMPDATLATLKIQPSEPRDSAVYFCASGLGQGSYGYTFGSGTRLTVV.

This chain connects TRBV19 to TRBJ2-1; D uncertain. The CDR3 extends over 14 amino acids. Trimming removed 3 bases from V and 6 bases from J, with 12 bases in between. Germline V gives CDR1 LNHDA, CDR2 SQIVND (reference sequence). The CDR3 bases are TGTGCCAGTAGTATCCGGAGAAGGTTCAATGAGCAGTTCTTC. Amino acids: CASSIRRRFNEQFF.

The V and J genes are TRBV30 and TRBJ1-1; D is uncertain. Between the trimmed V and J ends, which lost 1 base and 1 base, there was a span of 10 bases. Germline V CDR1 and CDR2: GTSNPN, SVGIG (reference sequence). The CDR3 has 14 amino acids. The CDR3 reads CAWSEGLTNTEAFF. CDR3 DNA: TGTGCCTGGAGTGAAGGACTCACGAACACTGAAGCTTTCTTT.

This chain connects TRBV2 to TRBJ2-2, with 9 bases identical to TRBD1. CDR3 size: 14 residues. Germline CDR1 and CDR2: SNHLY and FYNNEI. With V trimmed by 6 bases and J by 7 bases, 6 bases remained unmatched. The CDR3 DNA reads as TGTGCCAGCAGGGGGACAGGGTTGAGCGGGGAGCTGTTTTTT. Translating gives CASRGTGLSGELFF.

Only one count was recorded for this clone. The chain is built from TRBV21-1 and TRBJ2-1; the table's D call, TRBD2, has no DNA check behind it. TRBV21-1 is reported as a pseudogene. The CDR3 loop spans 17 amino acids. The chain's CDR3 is CASSKDGGGPVYNEQFF. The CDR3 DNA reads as TGTGCCAGCAGCAAAGACGGCGGAGGGCCCGTGTACAATGAGCAGTTCTTC.

The CDR3 is CASSRLGGRAGTGELFF. The CDR3 nucleotides read TGTGCCAGCAGCCGCCTAGGGGGGAGGGCCGGCACCGGGGAGCTGTTTTTT. This chain uses TRBV7-6 with TRBJ2-2; D is perhaps TRBD2 (7 bases). Trimming pared 5 bases from V and 4 bases from J, leaving 20 bases between. The CDR3 sequence is 17 residues long. Germline V CDR1 and CDR2: SGHVS, FNYEAQ.

CDR3 sequence: CASSIALGTGGAETQYF. For the CDR3, the DNA is TGTGCCAGTAGTATAGCCCTCGGGACAGGGGGCGCGGAGACCCAGTACTTC. The V and J genes are TRBV19 and TRBJ2-5, with 12 bases lining up with TRBD1. The germline gives CDR1 LNHDA, CDR2 SQIVND (reference sequence). The junction had 8 bases not matched to a gene; V was cut back by 1 base and J by 5 bases. The CDR3 has 17 amino acids.

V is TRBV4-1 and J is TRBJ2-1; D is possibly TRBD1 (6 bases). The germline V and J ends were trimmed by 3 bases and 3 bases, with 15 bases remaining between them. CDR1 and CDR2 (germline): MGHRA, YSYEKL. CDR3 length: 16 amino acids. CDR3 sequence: CASSHFSGQSYNEQFF. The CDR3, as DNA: TGCGCCAGCAGCCACTTCTCCGGACAGAGCTACAATGAGCAGTTCTTC.

The CDR3 here is CASSSGTSGSGQYF. CDR3 nucleotides: TGTGCCAGCAGCTCCGGGACTAGCGGGAGCGGGCAGTACTTC. The gene calls are TRBV11-3 and TRBJ2-7; 14 bases are a match to TRBD2. The germline gives CDR1 SGHNT, CDR2 YENEEA. CDR3 size: 14 residues. V dropped 4 bases and J dropped 9; count of bases not matched to a gene: 5.

CDR3 DNA sequence: TGTGCCAGCAGCGTTGGGGGACAGGGGCTTGAAGGCTACACCTTC. Its protein is CASSVGGQGLEGYTF. The V call is TRBV9, the J call TRBJ1-2; TRBD1 matches 10 bases. V gave up 2 bases and J gave up 8 bases; unmatched junction bases: 9. From germline, CDR1 is SGDLS and CDR2 YYNGEE. The CDR3 loop spans 15 amino acids.

This CDR3 reads CASSLSPSLNEQFF. For the CDR3, the DNA is TGTGCCAGCAGCTTATCCCCTAGTCTAAATGAGCAGTTCTTC. The chain couples TRBV5-5 to TRBJ2-1, with D hard to call. Per germline, CDR1 SGHKS and CDR2 YYEKEE (reference sequence). Between the trimmed V and J ends, which lost 2 bases and 7 bases, there was a span of 13 bases. The CDR3 sequence is 14 residues long.

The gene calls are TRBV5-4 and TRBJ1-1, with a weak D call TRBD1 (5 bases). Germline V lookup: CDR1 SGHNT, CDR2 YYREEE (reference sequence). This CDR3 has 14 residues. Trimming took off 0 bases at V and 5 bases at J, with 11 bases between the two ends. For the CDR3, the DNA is TGTGCCAGCAGCTTGGAAGGGGCCGGGACTGAAGCTTTCTTT. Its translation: CASSLEGAGTEAFF.

The CDR3: CASSSDRGLYTEAFF. The CDR3 DNA follows: TGTGCCAGCAGCTCGGACAGGGGATTATACACTGAAGCTTTCTTT. V and J are TRBV11-2 and TRBJ1-1, with 9 bases identical to TRBD1. From germline, CDR1 is SGHAT and CDR2 FQNNGV. The CDR3 spans 15 residues. The J segment lost 3 bases and the V segment lost 4 bases, leaving 6 bases of the junction unmatched.

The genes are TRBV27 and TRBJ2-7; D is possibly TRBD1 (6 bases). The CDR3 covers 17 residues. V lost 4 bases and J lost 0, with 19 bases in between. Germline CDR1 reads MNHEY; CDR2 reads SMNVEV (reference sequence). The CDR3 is CASSSSQLQGLSYEQYF. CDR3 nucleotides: TGTGCCAGCAGTTCCTCCCAACTTCAGGGGCTCTCCTACGAGCAGTACTTC.

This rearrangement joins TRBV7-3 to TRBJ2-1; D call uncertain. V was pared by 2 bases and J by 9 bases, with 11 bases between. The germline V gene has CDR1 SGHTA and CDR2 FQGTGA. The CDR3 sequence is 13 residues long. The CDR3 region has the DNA TGTGCCAGCAGCTTACGCCCAGCGAGTGAGCAGTTCTTC. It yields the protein CASSLRPASEQFF.

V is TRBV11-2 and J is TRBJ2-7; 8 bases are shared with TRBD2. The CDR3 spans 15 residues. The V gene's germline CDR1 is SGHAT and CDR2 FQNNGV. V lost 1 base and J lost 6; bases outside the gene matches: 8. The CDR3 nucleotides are TGTGCCAGCAGCTTAGTTGTAGCGGGGAAGGGCGAGCAGTACTTC. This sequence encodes CASSLVVAGKGEQYF.